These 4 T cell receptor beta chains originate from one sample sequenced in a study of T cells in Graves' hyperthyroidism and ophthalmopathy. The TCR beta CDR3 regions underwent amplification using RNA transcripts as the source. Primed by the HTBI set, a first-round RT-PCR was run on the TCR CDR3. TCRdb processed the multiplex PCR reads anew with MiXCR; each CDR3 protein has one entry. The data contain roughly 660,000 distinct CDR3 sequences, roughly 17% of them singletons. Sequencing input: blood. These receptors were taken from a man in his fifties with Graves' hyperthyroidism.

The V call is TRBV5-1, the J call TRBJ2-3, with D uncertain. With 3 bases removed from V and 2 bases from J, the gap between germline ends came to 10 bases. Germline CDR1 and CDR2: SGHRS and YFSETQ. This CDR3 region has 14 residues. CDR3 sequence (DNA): TGCGCCAGCAGCTCAGCAGGAGACACAGATACGCAGTATTTT. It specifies CASSSAGDTDTQYF. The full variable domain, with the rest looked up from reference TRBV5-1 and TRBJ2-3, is KAGVTQTPRYLIKTRGQQVTLSCSPISGHRSVSWYQQTPGQGLQFLFEYFSETQRNKGNFPGRFSGRQFSNSRSEMNVSTLELGDSALYLCASSSAGDTDTQYFGPGTRLTVL.

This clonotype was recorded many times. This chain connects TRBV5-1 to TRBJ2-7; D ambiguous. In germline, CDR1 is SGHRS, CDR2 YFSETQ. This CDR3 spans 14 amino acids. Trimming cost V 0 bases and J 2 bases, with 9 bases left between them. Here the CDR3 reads CASSLAGIPYEQYF. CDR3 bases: TGCGCCAGCAGCTTGGCAGGAATCCCCTACGAGCAGTACTTC.

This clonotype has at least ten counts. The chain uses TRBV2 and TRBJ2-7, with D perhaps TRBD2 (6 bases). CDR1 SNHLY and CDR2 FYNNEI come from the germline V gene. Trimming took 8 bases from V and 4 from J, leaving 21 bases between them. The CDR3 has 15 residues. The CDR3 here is CASRVRWDRGYEQYF. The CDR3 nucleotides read TGTGCCAGCCGAGTGCGATGGGACCGGGGGTACGAGCAGTACTTC.

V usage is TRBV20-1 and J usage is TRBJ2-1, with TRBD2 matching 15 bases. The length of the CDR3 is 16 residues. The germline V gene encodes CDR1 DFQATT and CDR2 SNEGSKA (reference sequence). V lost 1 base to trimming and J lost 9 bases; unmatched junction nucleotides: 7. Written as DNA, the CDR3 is TGCAGTGCTAGAGTCCCGGGACTAGCGGGAGGTGGTGAGCAGTTCTTC. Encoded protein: CSARVPGLAGGGEQFF.